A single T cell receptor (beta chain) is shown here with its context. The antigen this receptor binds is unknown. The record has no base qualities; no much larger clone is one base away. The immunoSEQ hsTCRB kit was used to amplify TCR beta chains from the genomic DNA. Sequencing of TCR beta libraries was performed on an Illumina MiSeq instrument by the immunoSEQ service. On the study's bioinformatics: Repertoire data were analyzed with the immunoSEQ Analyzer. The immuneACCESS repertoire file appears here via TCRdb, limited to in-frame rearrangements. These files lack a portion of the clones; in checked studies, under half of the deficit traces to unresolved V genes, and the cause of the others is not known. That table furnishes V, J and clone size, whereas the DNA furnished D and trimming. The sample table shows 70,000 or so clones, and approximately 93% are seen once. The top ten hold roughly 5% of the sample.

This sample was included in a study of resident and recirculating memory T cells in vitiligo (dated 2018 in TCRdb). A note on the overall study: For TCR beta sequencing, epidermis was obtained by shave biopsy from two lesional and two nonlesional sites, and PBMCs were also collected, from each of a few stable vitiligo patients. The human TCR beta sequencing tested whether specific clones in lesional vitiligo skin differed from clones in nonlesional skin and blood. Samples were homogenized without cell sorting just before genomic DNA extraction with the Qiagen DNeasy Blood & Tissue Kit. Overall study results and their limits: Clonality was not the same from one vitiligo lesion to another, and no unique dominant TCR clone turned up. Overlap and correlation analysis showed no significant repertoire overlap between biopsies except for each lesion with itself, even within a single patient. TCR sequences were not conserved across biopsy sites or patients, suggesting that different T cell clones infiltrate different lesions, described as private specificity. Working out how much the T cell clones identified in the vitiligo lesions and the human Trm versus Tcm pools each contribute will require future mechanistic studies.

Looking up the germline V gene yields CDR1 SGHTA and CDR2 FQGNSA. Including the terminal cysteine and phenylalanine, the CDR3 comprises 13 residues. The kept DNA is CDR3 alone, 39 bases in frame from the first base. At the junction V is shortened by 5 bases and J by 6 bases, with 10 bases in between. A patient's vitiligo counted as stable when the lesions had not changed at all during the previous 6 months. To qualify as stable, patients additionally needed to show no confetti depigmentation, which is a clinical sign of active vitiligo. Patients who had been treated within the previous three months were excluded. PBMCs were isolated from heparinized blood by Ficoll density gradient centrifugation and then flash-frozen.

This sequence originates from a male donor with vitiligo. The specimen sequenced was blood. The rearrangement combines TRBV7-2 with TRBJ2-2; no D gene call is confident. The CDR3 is CASSLFSSGELFF. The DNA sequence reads TGTGCCAGCAGCCTATTCTCTTCCGGGGAGCTGTTTTTT.